The 24 T cell receptor beta chains listed next were all sequenced from one sample in a study of blood T cell repertoires in COVID-19. The method was immunoSEQ multiplex PCR; TCRdb's version includes in-frame clones alone and lacks a portion of them. The top ten clones hold about 2.1% of a sample with about 230,000 clones, about 79% of them seen once. Sequenced material: peripheral blood. These receptor sequences come from a man aged 35-49 years who had recovered from COVID-19.

J is TRBJ2-6 and V is TRBV18; 9 positions match TRBD1. Germline V gene data show CDR1 as KGHSH and CDR2 as LQKENI. The CDR3 has 17 residues. With 3 bases clipped from V and 0 bases from J, the junction kept 3 bases outside the gene matches. The CDR3 sequence: CASSPGQGNSGANVLTF. The CDR3 nucleotides are TGTGCCAGCTCACCCGGACAGGGGAACTCTGGGGCCAACGTCCTGACTTTC.

The table lists this clone with a count of one. The CDR3 nucleotides are TGTGCCAGCAGCGGGGGGACAGGGCAAGAGACCCAGTACTTC. Its translation: CASSGGTGQETQYF. The chain carries TRBV7-2 and TRBJ2-5; TRBD1 matches 9 bases. J was trimmed by 2 bases and V by 5 bases; bases with no gene match: 3. Germline lookup yields CDR1 SGHTA and CDR2 FQGNSA. This CDR3 is built from 14 residues.

This rearrangement joins TRBV5-1 to TRBJ1-4; weak D call: TRBD1 (6 bases). The CDR3 spans 15 residues. From germline, CDR1 is SGHRS and CDR2 YFSETQ. V lost 0 bases, J lost 3 bases, and 9 bases lay in between. The CDR3 sequence is CASSLGGLANEKLFF. CDR3 nucleotide sequence: TGCGCCAGCAGCTTGGGGGGGCTGGCTAATGAAAAACTGTTTTTT. The full variable domain, in which reference TRBV5-1 and TRBJ1-4 provide the parts outside the CDR3, is KAGVTQTPRYLIKTRGQQVTLSCSPISGHRSVSWYQQTPGQGLQFLFEYFSETQRNKGNFPGRFSGRQFSNSRSEMNVSTLELGDSALYLCASSLGGLANEKLFFGSGTQLSVL.

CDR3 nucleotide sequence: TGTGCCAGCAGCTCCCCCCCTGGGGTCTCGGGGGTTGGGAATCAGCCCCAGCATTTT. Amino acid sequence: CASSSPPGVSGVGNQPQHF. This chain connects TRBV5-5 to TRBJ1-5, with D perhaps TRBD1 (5 bases). The length of the CDR3 is 19 residues. CDR1 and CDR2 from the germline V gene are SGHKS and YYEKEE (reference sequence). V shed 3 bases and J shed 4 bases, with 26 bases lying between them.

The J gene is TRBJ1-5, the V gene TRBV6-6; 7 bases match TRBD1. Trimming took 11 bases from V and 6 from J; bases not matched to a gene: 16. This CDR3 comprises 15 residues. Germline V gene lookup returns CDR1 MNHNY and CDR2 SVGAGI (reference sequence). The CDR3 sequence: CAETHGQDVSQPQHF. CDR3 in DNA: TGTGCCGAGACCCATGGACAGGACGTAAGTCAGCCCCAGCATTTT.

The chain employs TRBV12-3 or TRBV12-4 and TRBJ1-1, with D possibly matching TRBD1 (6 bases). CDR3 length: 12 residues. Between the trimmed V and J ends, which lost 6 bases and 7 bases, there was a span of 12 bases. The CDR3 DNA reads as TGTGCCAGCAGCCGGGACACCCGTGAAGCTTTCTTT. As protein: CASSRDTREAFF.

The chain couples TRBV13 to TRBJ1-2, with TRBD1 matching 7 bases. Trimming at V came to 0 bases and at J to 5 bases, leaving 6 bases not matched to a gene. Germline V gene data show CDR1 as PRHDT and CDR2 as FYEKMQ (reference sequence). The length of the CDR3 is 15 residues. This CDR3 reads CASSLGNRGWYGYTF. The CDR3 DNA is TGTGCCAGCAGCTTAGGAAACAGGGGATGGTATGGCTACACCTTC. Looking up the rest from reference TRBV13 and TRBJ1-2 gives the full variable domain: AAGVIQSPRHLIKEKRETATLKCYPIPRHDTVYWYQQGPGQDPQFLISFYEKMQSDKGSIPDRFSAQQFSDYHSELNMSSLELGDSALYFCASSLGNRGWYGYTFGSGTRLTVV.

This chain uses TRBV30 with TRBJ1-2, with 7 bases that match TRBD1. Germline assignment: CDR1 GTSNPN and CDR2 SVGIG (reference sequence). The CDR3 spans 14 residues. V lost 1 base, J lost 3 bases, and 5 bases stayed unmatched. The DNA of the CDR3 is TGTGCCTGGAGTGGAGGAGACAGGGACTATGGCTACACCTTC. This encodes CAWSGGDRDYGYTF.

This sequence joins TRBV5-1 and TRBJ1-2, with D possibly being TRBD1 (6 bases). V was cut by 1 base and J by 7 bases, with 17 bases left in between. This CDR3 has 15 residues. CDR1 and CDR2 from the germline V gene are SGHRS and YFSETQ. The CDR3 nucleotides read TGCGCCAGCAGCTTGTTCGGGGGGCGCGGTGGTGGCTACACCTTC. Amino acid sequence: CASSLFGGRGGGYTF. The complete variable domain, with remaining parts taken from reference TRBV5-1 and TRBJ1-2, reads KAGVTQTPRYLIKTRGQQVTLSCSPISGHRSVSWYQQTPGQGLQFLFEYFSETQRNKGNFPGRFSGRQFSNSRSEMNVSTLELGDSALYLCASSLFGGRGGGYTFGSGTRLTVV.

The chain has TRBV6-5 and TRBJ2-1, with a weak D call TRBD2 (6 bases). CDR3 length: 14 residues. The V end lost 6 bases, the J end lost 5 bases, and 14 bases lay between the germline ends. Germline CDR1 is MNHEY and CDR2 is SVGAGI. The CDR3 DNA reads as TGTGCCAGCAGGACGGGAGTTCGGGACAATGAGCAGTTCTTC. Its translation is CASRTGVRDNEQFF.

This CDR3 reads CASSARDRGSNQPQHF. CDR3 nucleotide sequence: TGTGCCAGTAGTGCCCGAGACAGGGGTAGCAATCAGCCCCAGCATTTT. The chain recombines TRBV19 with TRBJ1-5, with 8 nucleotides matching TRBD1. CDR3 size: 16 residues. CDR1 is LNHDA, CDR2 SQIVND, per germline (reference sequence). J lost 0 bases, V lost 5 bases, and 6 bases had no gene match.

The chain couples TRBV7-9 to TRBJ1-1; D remains ambiguous. Germline CDR1 and CDR2: SEHNR and FQNEAQ (reference sequence). The ends were cut back, 8 bases at V and 1 base at J, with 11 bases in the middle. CDR3 length equals 13 residues. The CDR3 sequence is CASEREANTEAFF. CDR3 nucleotides: TGTGCCAGCGAGAGGGAGGCGAACACTGAAGCTTTCTTT.

This clone has more than one count but fewer than ten. This chain connects TRBV19 to TRBJ1-5; D might be TRBD1 (5 bases). This CDR3 region has 13 residues. The germline V gene encodes CDR1 LNHDA and CDR2 SQIVND (reference sequence). Trimming took off 7 bases at V and 7 bases at J, with 14 bases between the two ends. In DNA form, the CDR3 reads TGTGCCAGTAAGGCAGGGATCTCGCAGCCCCAGCATTTT. Its translation: CASKAGISQPQHF.

This rearrangement joins TRBV4-3 to TRBJ2-2; D not certain. Deletions cut 4 bases from V and 3 bases from J, with 9 bases between. The CDR3 covers 14 residues. Germline V gives CDR1 LGHNA, CDR2 YSLEER. For the CDR3, the DNA is TGCGCCAGCAGCCTGCAGGTTTACACCGGGGAGCTGTTTTTT. Translating gives CASSLQVYTGELFF.

The gene calls are TRBV7-2 and TRBJ2-5, with 7 bases fitting TRBD2. The germline gives CDR1 SGHTA, CDR2 FQGNSA. The CDR3 totals 15 residues. Trimming cost V 3 bases and J 0 bases; bases outside gene matches: 4. Written as DNA, the CDR3 is TGTGCCAGCAGCTTTTACACTAGCGACCAAGAGACCCAGTACTTC. It is translated as CASSFYTSDQETQYF.

This rearrangement joins TRBV24-1 to TRBJ2-1, with TRBD1 identical over 8 bases. The germline V gene has CDR1 KGHDR and CDR2 SFDVKD. This CDR3 has 16 residues. V was pared by 3 bases and J by 8 bases, with 11 bases of the junction left unmatched. The CDR3 DNA reads TGTGCCACCAGTGATCCCGGGACAGGTTATGGCGATGAGCAGTTCTTC. Encoded protein: CATSDPGTGYGDEQFF.

V gene TRBV7-9 combines with J gene TRBJ1-2; D gene ambiguous. CDR1 is SEHNR, CDR2 FQNEAQ, per germline (reference sequence). With 8 bases removed from V and 0 bases from J, the gap between germline ends came to 19 bases. CDR3 size: 16 residues. As DNA, the CDR3 is TGTGCCAGCCCCCCCCGGCGGCATAGGACTAACTATGGCTACACCTTC. Residues: CASPPRRHRTNYGYTF.

The J gene is TRBJ2-1, the V gene TRBV21-1; the tabulated D call, TRBD2, remains unverified against the DNA. TRBV21-1 is an annotated pseudogene. The CDR3 runs 17 residues. The CDR3 sequence is CASSKVGRTKVYNEQFF. In DNA form, the CDR3 reads TGTGCCAGCAGCAAAGTTGGGCGGACTAAAGTCTACAATGAGCAGTTCTTC.

This chain joins TRBV27 and TRBJ1-3; D unclear. This CDR3 contains 13 residues. Trimming cost V 5 bases and J 4 bases, with 9 bases left between them. Germline loops: CDR1 MNHEY, CDR2 SMNVEV (reference sequence). The CDR3 loop reads CASSRLTGNTIYF. The CDR3 bases are TGTGCCAGCAGTCGCCTGACAGGAAACACCATATATTTT.

V gene TRBV7-9 combines with J gene TRBJ2-1; maybe TRBD2 (7 bases). Trimming left V 5 bases short and J 1 base short, with 18 bases between. The CDR3 length is 17 residues. Germline values: CDR1 SEHNR, CDR2 FQNEAQ (reference sequence). The CDR3 nucleotides are TGTGCCAGCAGCCAGAGGGCGGGGGCACCGTCCTACAATGAGCAGTTCTTC. This translates into CASSQRAGAPSYNEQFF.

This chain connects TRBV19 to TRBJ2-7; tentatively, D is TRBD2 (6 bases). Germline-derived CDR1 and CDR2 are LNHDA and SQIVND (reference sequence). The CDR3 is made up of 16 amino acids. V gave up 4 bases and J gave up 0 bases, with 16 bases separating them. The CDR3 region is CASSSRGGHSSYEQYF. CDR3 nucleotide sequence: TGTGCCAGTAGTAGCCGAGGAGGGCATAGCTCCTACGAGCAGTACTTC.

The chain uses TRBV11-3 and TRBJ1-5; D is uncertain. V was shortened by 2 bases and J by 4 bases, with 18 bases between the two germline ends. Per germline, CDR1 SGHNT and CDR2 YENEEA. The CDR3 contains 17 residues. The DNA for the CDR3 is TGTGCCAGCAGCTTATGCTGGTGGCAGGCCCAAAATCAGCCCCAGCATTTT. It is translated as CASSLCWWQAQNQPQHF.

The J gene is TRBJ2-3, the V gene TRBV4-3, with a weak D call TRBD2 (5 bases). V shed 3 bases and J shed 1 base, with 23 bases lying between them. The CDR3 extends over 19 amino acids. Looked up from germline, CDR1 is LGHNA and CDR2 is YSLEER. CDR3 in amino acids: CASSQWEVPGVPRTDTQYF. The CDR3 DNA is TGCGCCAGCAGCCAGTGGGAAGTGCCCGGGGTCCCCCGCACAGATACGCAGTATTTT.

The chain carries TRBV7-7 and TRBJ1-1; 7 nucleotides agree with TRBD1. Looked up from germline, CDR1 is SSHAT and CDR2 is FNYEAQ (reference sequence). CDR3 length: 13 residues. J gave up 6 bases and V 5 bases, and 6 bases lay outside the gene matches. The CDR3 region has the DNA TGTGCCAGCAGCCCTGACAGGGTGTCTGAAGCTTTCTTT. Translation: CASSPDRVSEAFF.